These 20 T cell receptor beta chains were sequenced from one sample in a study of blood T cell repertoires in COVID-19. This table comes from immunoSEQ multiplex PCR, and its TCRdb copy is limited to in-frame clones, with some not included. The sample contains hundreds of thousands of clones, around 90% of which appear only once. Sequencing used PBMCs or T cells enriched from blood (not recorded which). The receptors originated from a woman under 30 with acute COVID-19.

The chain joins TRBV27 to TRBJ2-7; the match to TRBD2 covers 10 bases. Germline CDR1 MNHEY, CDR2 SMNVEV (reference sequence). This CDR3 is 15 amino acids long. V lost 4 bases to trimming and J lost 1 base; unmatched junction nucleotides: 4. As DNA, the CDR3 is TGTGCCAGCAGTTACGCTAGCGGGAGATCCTACGAGCAGTACTTC. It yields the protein CASSYASGRSYEQYF.

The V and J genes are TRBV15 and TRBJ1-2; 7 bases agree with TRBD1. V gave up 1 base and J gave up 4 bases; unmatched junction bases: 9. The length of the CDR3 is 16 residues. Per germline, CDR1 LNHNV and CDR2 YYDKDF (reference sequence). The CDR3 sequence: CATSRVTGVEGYGYTF. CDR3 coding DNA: TGTGCCACCAGCAGAGTAACAGGGGTGGAGGGCTATGGCTACACCTTC.

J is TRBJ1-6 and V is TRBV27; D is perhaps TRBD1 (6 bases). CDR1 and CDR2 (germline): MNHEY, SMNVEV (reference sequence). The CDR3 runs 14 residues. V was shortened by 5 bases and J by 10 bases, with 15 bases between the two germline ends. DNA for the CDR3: TGTGCCAGCAGTGATTGGGGGCTCAACTCACCCCTCCACTTT. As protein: CASSDWGLNSPLHF.

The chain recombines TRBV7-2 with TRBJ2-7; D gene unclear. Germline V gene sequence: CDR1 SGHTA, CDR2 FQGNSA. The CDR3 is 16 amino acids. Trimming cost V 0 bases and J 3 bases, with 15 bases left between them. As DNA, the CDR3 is TGTGCCAGCAGCTTAGCGCTAAGCAGACTTCGCTACGAGCAGTACTTC. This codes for CASSLALSRLRYEQYF.

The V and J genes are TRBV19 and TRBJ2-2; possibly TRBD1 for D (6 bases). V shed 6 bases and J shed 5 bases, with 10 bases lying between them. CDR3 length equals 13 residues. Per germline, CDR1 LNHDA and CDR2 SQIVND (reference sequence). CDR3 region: CASRQGRTGELFF. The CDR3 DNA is TGTGCCAGTAGACAGGGTAGAACCGGGGAGCTGTTTTTT. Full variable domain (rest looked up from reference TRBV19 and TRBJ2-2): DGGITQSPKYLFRKEGQNVTLSCEQNLNHDAMYWYRQDPGQGLRLIYYSQIVNDFQKGDIAEGYSVSREKKESFPLTVTSAQKNPTAFYLCASRQGRTGELFFGEGSRLTVL.

The CDR3: CASSAGLAGWTGVDYEQYF. In nucleotides, the CDR3 is TGTGCCAGCTCAGCTGGACTAGCGGGATGGACGGGTGTGGACTACGAGCAGTACTTC. This chain links TRBV18 with TRBJ2-7, with 12 bases fitting TRBD2. The germline gives CDR1 KGHSH, CDR2 LQKENI. This CDR3 has 19 residues. Germline trimming cut 5 bases from V and 3 bases from J; bases unmatched to any gene: 17. Complete variable domain (other parts from reference TRBV18 and TRBJ2-7): NAGVMQNPRHLVRRRGQEARLRCSPMKGHSHVYWYRQLPEEGLKFMVYLQKENIIDESGMPKERFSAEFPKEGPSILRIQQVVRGDSAAYFCASSAGLAGWTGVDYEQYFGPGTRLTVT.

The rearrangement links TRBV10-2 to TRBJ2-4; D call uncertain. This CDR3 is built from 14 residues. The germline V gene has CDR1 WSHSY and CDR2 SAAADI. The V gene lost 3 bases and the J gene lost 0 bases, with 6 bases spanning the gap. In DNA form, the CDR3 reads TGCGCCAGCAGTGAAGAGTTAGCCAAAAACATTCAGTACTTC. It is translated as CASSEELAKNIQYF.

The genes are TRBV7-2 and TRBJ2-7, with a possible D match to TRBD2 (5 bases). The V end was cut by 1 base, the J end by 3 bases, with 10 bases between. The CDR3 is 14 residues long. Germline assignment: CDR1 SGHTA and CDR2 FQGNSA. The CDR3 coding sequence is TGTGCCAGCAGCTTAGAGTCAGGACTCTACGAGCAGTACTTC. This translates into CASSLESGLYEQYF.

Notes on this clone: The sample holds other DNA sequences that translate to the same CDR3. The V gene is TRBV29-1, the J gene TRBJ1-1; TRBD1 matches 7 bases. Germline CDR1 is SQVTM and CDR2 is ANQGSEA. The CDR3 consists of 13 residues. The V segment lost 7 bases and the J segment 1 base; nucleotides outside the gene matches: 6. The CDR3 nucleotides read TGCAGCGCCCGGACAGGTGGGAACACTGAAGCTTTCTTT. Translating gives CSARTGGNTEAFF.

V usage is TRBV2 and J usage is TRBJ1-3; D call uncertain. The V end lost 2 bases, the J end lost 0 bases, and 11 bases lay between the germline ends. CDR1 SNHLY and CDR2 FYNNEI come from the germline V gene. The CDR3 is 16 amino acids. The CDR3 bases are TGTGCCAGCAGTGAATGGGCAACTCTCTCTGGAAACACCATATATTTT. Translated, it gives CASSEWATLSGNTIYF.

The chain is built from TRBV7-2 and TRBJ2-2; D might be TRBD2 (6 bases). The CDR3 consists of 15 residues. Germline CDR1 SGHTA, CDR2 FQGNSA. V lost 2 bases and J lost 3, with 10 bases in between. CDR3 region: CASSLRREYTGELFF. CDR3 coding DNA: TGTGCCAGCAGCTTACGTCGGGAGTACACCGGGGAGCTGTTTTTT. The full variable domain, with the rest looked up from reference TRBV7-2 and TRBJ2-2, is GAGVSQSPSNKVTEKGKDVELRCDPISGHTALYWYRQSLGQGLEFLIYFQGNSAPDKSGLPSDRFSAERTGGSVSTLTIQRTQQEDSAVYLCASSLRREYTGELFFGEGSRLTVL.

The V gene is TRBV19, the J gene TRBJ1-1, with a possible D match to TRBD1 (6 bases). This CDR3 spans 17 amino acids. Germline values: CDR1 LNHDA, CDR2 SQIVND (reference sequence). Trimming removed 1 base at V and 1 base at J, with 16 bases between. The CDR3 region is CASSIGGRGDSNTEAFF. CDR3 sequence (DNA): TGTGCCAGTAGTATAGGCGGCAGGGGCGACTCGAACACTGAAGCTTTCTTT.

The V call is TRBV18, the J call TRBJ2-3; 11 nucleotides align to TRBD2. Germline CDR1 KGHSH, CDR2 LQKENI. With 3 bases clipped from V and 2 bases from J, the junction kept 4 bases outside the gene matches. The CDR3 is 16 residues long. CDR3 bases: TGTGCCAGCTCACCCGGGACTAGCGGACTCACAGATACGCAGTATTTT. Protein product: CASSPGTSGLTDTQYF.

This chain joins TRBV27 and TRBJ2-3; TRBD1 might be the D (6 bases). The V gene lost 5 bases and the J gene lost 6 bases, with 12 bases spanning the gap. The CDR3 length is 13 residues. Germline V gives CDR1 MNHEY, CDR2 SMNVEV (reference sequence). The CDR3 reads CASSNDRPDTQYF. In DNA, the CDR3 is TGTGCCAGCAGTAATGACAGGCCGGATACGCAGTATTTT.

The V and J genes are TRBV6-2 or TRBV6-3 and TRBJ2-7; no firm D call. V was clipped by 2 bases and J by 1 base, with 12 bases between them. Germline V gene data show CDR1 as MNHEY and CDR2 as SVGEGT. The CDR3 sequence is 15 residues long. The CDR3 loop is CASSYGGSRSYEQYF. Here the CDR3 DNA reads TGTGCCAGCAGTTACGGCGGTAGTCGGTCCTACGAGCAGTACTTC.

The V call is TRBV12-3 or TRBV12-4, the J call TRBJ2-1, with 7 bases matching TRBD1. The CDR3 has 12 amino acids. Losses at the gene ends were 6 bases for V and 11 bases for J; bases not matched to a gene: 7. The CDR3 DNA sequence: TGTGCCAGCAGCCGACAGGGTATTAAGCAGTTCTTC. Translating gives CASSRQGIKQFF.

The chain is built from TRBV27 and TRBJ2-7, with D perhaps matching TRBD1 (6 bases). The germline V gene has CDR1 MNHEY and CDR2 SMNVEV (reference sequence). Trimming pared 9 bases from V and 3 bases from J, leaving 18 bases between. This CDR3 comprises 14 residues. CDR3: CASRIRGSGYEQYF. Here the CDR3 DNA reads TGTGCCAGTCGGATCAGGGGTTCAGGCTACGAGCAGTACTTC.

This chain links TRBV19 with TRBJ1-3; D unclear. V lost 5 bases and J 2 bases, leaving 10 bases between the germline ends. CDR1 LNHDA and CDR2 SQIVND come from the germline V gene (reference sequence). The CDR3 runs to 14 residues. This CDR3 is CASSLGSTGNTIYF. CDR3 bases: TGTGCCAGTAGTCTGGGGAGCACTGGAAACACCATATATTTT.

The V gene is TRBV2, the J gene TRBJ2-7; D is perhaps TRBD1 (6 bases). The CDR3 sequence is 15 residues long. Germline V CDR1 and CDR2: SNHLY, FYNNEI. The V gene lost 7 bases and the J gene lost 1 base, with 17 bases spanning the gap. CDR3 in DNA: TGTGCCAGCACCAAAAGACAGGCTAGTTCCTACGAGCAGTACTTC. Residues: CASTKRQASSYEQYF.

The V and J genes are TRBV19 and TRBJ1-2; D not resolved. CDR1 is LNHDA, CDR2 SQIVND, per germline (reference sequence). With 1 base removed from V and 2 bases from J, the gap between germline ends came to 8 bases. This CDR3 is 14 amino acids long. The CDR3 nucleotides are TGTGCCAGTAGTATAGGGCGGATGAACTATGGCTACACCTTC. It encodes CASSIGRMNYGYTF.